This T cell receptor beta chain was recovered during a study of cytomegalovirus exposure and HLA in healthy donors. Germline V CDR1 and CDR2: SGHRS, YFSETQ. V shed 4 bases, J shed 2 bases, and the junction held 5 bases outside the gene matches. The CDR3 length is 15 residues. The PCR contained 60 Vbeta and 13 Jbeta primers. Sequencing used immunoSEQ multiplex PCR; TCRdb keeps in-frame clones, though not all of them. The table includes over 120,000 clones, around 84% detected once. Sequenced: PBMCs. The chain is built from TRBV5-1 and TRBJ2-7, with 11 nucleotides matching TRBD1. This TCR derives from a man aged 50 to 59 in good health and CMV-seronegative. Written as DNA, the CDR3 is TGCGCCAGCAGCGAAGGGACAGGGGGTGCCTACGAGCAGTACTTC. Protein product: CASSEGTGGAYEQYF.